These T cell receptor beta chains were read from a single sample in a study of radiotherapy plus CTLA-4 blockade in lung cancer. Some clones are missing from TCRdb's copy, which holds only in-frame ones; the method was immunoSEQ multiplex PCR. The sample has 45,000 to 75,000 clones, about 80% seen once; the top ten hold 3.5% to 4%. This material consisted of peripheral blood, taken from a patient treated with radiotherapy plus ipilimumab. Receptors originate from a human donor with non-small cell lung cancer who had a partial response to radiotherapy plus ipilimumab. Both conserved end residues are part of each CDR3. Each record gives: D gene, J gene, V gene, clone size, CDR3 DNA, CDR3 protein. D genes are given only for firm matches. Clone size is stated in some rows and not others, as once, few, many or a class when expanded.

D gene: -; J gene: TRBJ1-6; V gene: TRBV11-2; clone size: once; CDR3 DNA: TGTGCCAGCAGCTCTAACCACGTCAGGCGAAGCTCCTATAATTCACCCCTCCACTTT; CDR3 protein: CASSSNHVRRSSYNSPLHF
D gene: -; J gene: TRBJ2-3; V gene: TRBV5-1; clone size: -; CDR3 DNA: TGCGCCAGCAGCTGGACAGACACAGATACGCAGTATTTT; CDR3 protein: CASSWTDTDTQYF
D gene: -; J gene: TRBJ1-1; V gene: TRBV5-4; clone size: -; CDR3 DNA: TGTGCCAGCAGCTTCTCAGGGATTCCTGGGCACACTGAAGCTTTCTTT; CDR3 protein: CASSFSGIPGHTEAFF
D gene: TRBD1; J gene: TRBJ2-7; V gene: TRBV6-5; clone size: -; CDR3 DNA: TGTGCCAGCAGTTACTCGGTGACAGGGTACTACGAGCAGTACTTC; CDR3 protein: CASSYSVTGYYEQYF
D gene: -; J gene: TRBJ2-7; V gene: TRBV5-1; clone size: -; CDR3 DNA: TGCGCCAGCAGCGACACGGGAACCTACGAGCAGTACTTC; CDR3 protein: CASSDTGTYEQYF
D gene: TRBD1; J gene: TRBJ1-4; V gene: TRBV4-1; clone size: -; CDR3 DNA: TGCGCCAGCAGCCATGACATTACCGGGACAGGGGATGAAAAACTGTTTTTT; CDR3 protein: CASSHDITGTGDEKLFF
D gene: -; J gene: TRBJ2-3; V gene: TRBV14; clone size: -; CDR3 DNA: TGTGCCAGCAGCCCAGGCGCGGGGTTCACAGATACGCAGTATTTT; CDR3 protein: CASSPGAGFTDTQYF
D gene: TRBD2; J gene: TRBJ2-3; V gene: TRBV25-1; clone size: -; CDR3 DNA: TGTGCCAGCAGTGAGGGACTAGCGGGGCGACCCGGTACGCAGTATTTT; CDR3 protein: CASSEGLAGRPGTQYF
D gene: -; J gene: TRBJ2-1; V gene: TRBV7-2; clone size: -; CDR3 DNA: TGTGCCAGCAGCTTAGCGCCTTGGGGCGCGGCACAGAATGAGCAGTTCTTC; CDR3 protein: CASSLAPWGAAQNEQFF
D gene: TRBD1; J gene: TRBJ1-5; V gene: TRBV6-6; clone size: -; CDR3 DNA: TGTGCCAGCAGCCCAAGGGACAGGGCTCAGCCCCAGCATTTT; CDR3 protein: CASSPRDRAQPQHF
D gene: TRBD1; J gene: TRBJ1-1; V gene: TRBV29-1; clone size: -; CDR3 DNA: TGCAGCGTTGAAAGGGCAGGGGGGACTGAAGCTTTCTTT; CDR3 protein: CSVERAGGTEAFF
D gene: TRBD2; J gene: TRBJ2-1; V gene: TRBV6-7; clone size: -; CDR3 DNA: TGTGCCAGCAGTTCCTCGAGCTTAGCGGGGGGGCCGCGTTGCAATGAGCAGTTCTTC; CDR3 protein: CASSSSSLAGGPRCNEQFF
D gene: -; J gene: TRBJ2-7; V gene: TRBV11-3; clone size: -; CDR3 DNA: TGTGCCAGCAGCTTACTCCTGTACGGACTTTCCTACGAGCAGTACTTC; CDR3 protein: CASSLLLYGLSYEQYF
D gene: -; J gene: TRBJ1-4; V gene: TRBV27; clone size: -; CDR3 DNA: TGTGCCAGCAGTCTTGCCCGGGCAACTAATGAAAAACTGTTTTTT; CDR3 protein: CASSLARATNEKLFF
D gene: TRBD2; J gene: TRBJ2-3; V gene: TRBV9; clone size: -; CDR3 DNA: TGTGCCAGCAGCGTAGAAGCCGGGGGGGCTACAGATACGCAGTATTTT; CDR3 protein: CASSVEAGGATDTQYF